The 19 T cell receptor beta chains listed next were all sequenced from one sample in a study of T cell clonotyping in hematopoietic cell transplantation. Using immunoSEQ multiplex PCR, the repertoire was profiled, and TCRdb retains in-frame clones only, with some absent. This sample yields 37,000 or so clones, of which 80% to 90% are seen a single time; about 2% belongs to the top ten. The specimen sequenced was peripheral blood mononuclear cells. The origin of the receptors is a woman aged 40 to 49 in good health. Some clones in this sample may be carry-over from other donors' samples.

As DNA, the CDR3 is TGTGCCAGCAGCCCCGAGCGGGTGGGGGAGCAGTACTTC. This encodes CASSPERVGEQYF. The rearrangement uses TRBV14 and TRBJ2-7; D possibly corresponds to TRBD2 (6 bases). Germline CDR1 is SGHDN and CDR2 is FVKESK. V lost 4 bases to trimming and J lost 7 bases, with 14 bases between them. CDR3 length: 13 amino acids. Looking up the rest from reference TRBV14 and TRBJ2-7 gives the full variable domain: EAGVTQFPSHSVIEKGQTVTLRCDPISGHDNLYWYRRVMGKEIKFLLHFVKESKQDESGMPNNRFLAERTGGTYSTLKVQPAELEDSGVYFCASSPERVGEQYFGPGTRLTVT.

The chain links TRBV25-1 to TRBJ2-5; 10 bases agree with TRBD1. Losses at the gene ends were 3 bases for V and 7 bases for J; bases not matched to a gene: 11. CDR3 length: 16 residues. The germline V gene encodes CDR1 MGHDK and CDR2 SYGVNS. As DNA, the CDR3 is TGTGCCAGCAGTGACCCCGGGACAGGGGTGGCGGTGACCCAGTACTTC. Protein: CASSDPGTGVAVTQYF.

The chain employs TRBV14 and TRBJ1-1; D remains unclear. The CDR3 has 14 amino acids. The V and J ends lost 2 bases and 0 bases respectively, with 7 bases between them. The germline V gene encodes CDR1 SGHDN and CDR2 FVKESK. The CDR3, as DNA: TGTGCCAGCAGCCAACTGGGGATGAACACTGAAGCTTTCTTT. Amino acids: CASSQLGMNTEAFF.

As regards this clone: The junction shows a germline mismatch at one end, possibly a read error. The V gene is TRBV7-7, the J gene TRBJ2-5; D call uncertain. Germline CDR1 is SSHAT and CDR2 is FNYEAQ (reference sequence). The CDR3 has 13 amino acids. The DNA for the CDR3 is TGTGCTAGCAGTTTAGGGTTCGGGGAGACCCAGTACTTC. Translated: CASSLGFGETQYF.

J is TRBJ2-7 and V is TRBV6-6; D gene ambiguous. Germline CDR1 MNHNY, CDR2 SVGAGI (reference sequence). Between the trimmed V and J ends, which lost 2 bases and 2 bases, there was a span of 4 bases. This CDR3 is 12 amino acids long. CDR3 bases: TGTGCCAGCAGTTACGCAACCTACGAGCAGTACTTC. It specifies CASSYATYEQYF.

This chain joins TRBV5-1 and TRBJ1-1, with D perhaps TRBD1 (5 bases). V was clipped by 4 bases and J by 1 base, with 11 bases between them. Germline V lookup: CDR1 SGHRS, CDR2 YFSETQ. The CDR3 totals 14 residues. The CDR3: CASSGPTGNTEAFF. DNA for the CDR3: TGCGCCAGCAGCGGTCCTACAGGGAACACTGAAGCTTTCTTT. The full variable domain, its missing parts supplied by reference TRBV5-1 and TRBJ1-1, is KAGVTQTPRYLIKTRGQQVTLSCSPISGHRSVSWYQQTPGQGLQFLFEYFSETQRNKGNFPGRFSGRQFSNSRSEMNVSTLELGDSALYLCASSGPTGNTEAFFGQGTRLTVV.

This chain joins TRBV7-3 and TRBJ2-2; maybe TRBD1 (5 bases). V was cut by 2 bases and J by 1 base, with 8 bases left in between. Germline V gene data show CDR1 as SGHTA and CDR2 as FQGTGA. This CDR3 is built from 15 residues. The DNA for the CDR3 is TGTGCCAGCAGCTTATTTGGACAGAACACCGGGGAGCTGTTTTTT. It codes for CASSLFGQNTGELFF.

The genes are TRBV27 and TRBJ2-6; no clear D gene. The CDR3 is 13 amino acids. The germline V gene has CDR1 MNHEY and CDR2 SMNVEV (reference sequence). V lost 6 bases, J lost 7 bases, and 10 bases lay in between. Here the CDR3 reads CASSLQGANVLTF. The DNA of the CDR3 is TGTGCCAGCAGCCTACAAGGAGCCAACGTCCTGACTTTC.

The CDR3 DNA is TGTGCCAGCAGCTTAGGGACTAGCTCGTACGAGCAGTACTTC. Translating it yields CASSLGTSSYEQYF. The genes are TRBV7-8 and TRBJ2-7; 8 positions match TRBD2. CDR1 and CDR2 from the germline V gene are SGHVS and FQNEAQ. The CDR3 is made up of 14 amino acids. V gave up 1 base and J gave up 4 bases; unmatched junction bases: 3.

The chain joins TRBV19 to TRBJ2-7; 8 nucleotides line up with TRBD1. The CDR3 has 15 amino acids. Looked up from germline, CDR1 is LNHDA and CDR2 is SQIVND (reference sequence). With 10 bases clipped from V and 2 bases from J, the junction kept 13 bases outside the gene matches. CDR3 coding DNA: TGTGCCACCTCACATGGGAACAGGGGGACCTACGAGCAGTACTTC. This gives the protein CATSHGNRGTYEQYF.

J is TRBJ2-7 and V is TRBV29-1, with D possibly TRBD1 on 5 matching bases. Germline-derived CDR1 and CDR2 are SQVTM and ANQGSEA. Trimming removed 4 bases at V and 6 bases at J, with 13 bases between. The CDR3 has 12 amino acids. CDR3: CSVASTALEQYF. In DNA, the CDR3 is TGCAGCGTTGCCTCGACAGCCCTCGAGCAGTACTTC.

This clone was detected once. The CDR3 protein is CASSLRGITGELFF. In DNA form, the CDR3 reads TGTGCCAGCAGCTTGCGGGGGATAACCGGGGAGCTGTTTTTT. J is TRBJ2-2 and V is TRBV5-8; D possibly corresponds to TRBD2 (6 bases). CDR3 size: 14 residues. Germline V CDR1 and CDR2: SGHTS, YDEGEE. V dropped 1 base and J dropped 5 bases, with 9 bases sitting between them.

J is TRBJ2-3 and V is TRBV6-1; 8 bases match TRBD1. The germline V gene encodes CDR1 MNHNS and CDR2 SASEGT. The V segment lost 4 bases and the J segment 7 bases; nucleotides outside the gene matches: 10. The length of the CDR3 is 15 residues. CDR3 in amino acids: CASSGPGQAWNTQYF. The CDR3 nucleotides read TGTGCCAGCAGTGGTCCGGGACAGGCTTGGAATACGCAGTATTTT.

The chain has TRBV11-2 and TRBJ1-2; D unresolved. The CDR3 has 14 amino acids. V lost 0 bases, J lost 5 bases, and 10 bases lay in between. Germline V gene sequence: CDR1 SGHAT, CDR2 FQNNGV. The CDR3 nucleotides are TGTGCCAGCAGCTTAGATAGGCAGACGTATGGCTACACCTTC. It specifies CASSLDRQTYGYTF.

The chain has TRBV28 and TRBJ1-5; a possible D gene is TRBD1 (6 bases). V was pared by 3 bases and J by 4 bases, with 19 bases between. From germline, CDR1 is MDHEN and CDR2 SYDVKM. This CDR3 contains 17 residues. The CDR3 bases are TGTGCCAGCAGTTTTGATACTCCCAGGGACAAGAATCAGCCCCAGCATTTT. Protein product: CASSFDTPRDKNQPQHF.

The V call is TRBV4-2, the J call TRBJ1-2; perhaps TRBD1 as D (5 bases). The CDR3 runs 16 residues. Trimming left V 5 bases short and J 5 bases short, with 21 bases between. Germline V CDR1 and CDR2: LGHNA, YNFKEQ. The DNA of the CDR3 is TGTGCCAGCAGCGCCCAACCAGCGCCAGGGATATATGGCTACACCTTC. Protein product: CASSAQPAPGIYGYTF.

This rearrangement joins TRBV6-5 to TRBJ1-2, with TRBD1 matching over 7 bases. There are 13 residues in the CDR3. Per the germline V gene, CDR1 is MNHEY and CDR2 is SVGAGI. The J segment lost 8 bases and the V segment lost 5 bases, leaving 8 bases of the junction unmatched. CDR3 region: CASSPSRQGGYTF. The DNA of the CDR3 is TGTGCCAGCAGTCCTTCCCGACAGGGCGGCTACACCTTC.

This clone was counted a single time. The chain carries TRBV19 and TRBJ1-1; 7 bases agree with TRBD1. J lost 6 bases, V lost 3 bases, and 10 bases had no gene match. CDR1 and CDR2 from the germline V gene are LNHDA and SQIVND (reference sequence). CDR3 length equals 15 residues. The CDR3 nucleotides read TGTGCCAGTAGTATTGACAGGGATGGGACTTCTGAAGCTTTCTTT. This gives the protein CASSIDRDGTSEAFF.

The V call is TRBV5-6, the J call TRBJ2-7; D assignment may be TRBD1 or TRBD2 (5 bases each). V shed 5 bases and J shed 3 bases, with 12 bases lying between them. There are 13 residues in the CDR3. Germline lookup yields CDR1 SGHDT and CDR2 YYEEEE. Here the CDR3 DNA reads TGTGCCAGCAGTTCGGGACGCCGCTACGAGCAGTACTTC. It specifies CASSSGRRYEQYF.